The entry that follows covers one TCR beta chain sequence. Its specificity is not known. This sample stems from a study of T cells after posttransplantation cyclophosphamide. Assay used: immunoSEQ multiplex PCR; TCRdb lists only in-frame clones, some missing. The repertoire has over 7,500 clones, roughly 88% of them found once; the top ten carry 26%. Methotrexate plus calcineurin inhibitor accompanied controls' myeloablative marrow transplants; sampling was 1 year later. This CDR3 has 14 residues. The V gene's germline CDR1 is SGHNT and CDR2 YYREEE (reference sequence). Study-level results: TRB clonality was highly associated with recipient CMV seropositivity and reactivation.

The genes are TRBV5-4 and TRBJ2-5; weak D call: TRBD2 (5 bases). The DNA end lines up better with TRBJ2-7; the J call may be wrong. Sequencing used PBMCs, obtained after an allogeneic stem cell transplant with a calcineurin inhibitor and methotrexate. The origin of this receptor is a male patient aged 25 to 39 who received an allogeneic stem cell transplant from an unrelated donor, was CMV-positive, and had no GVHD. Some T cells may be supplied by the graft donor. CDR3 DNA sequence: TGTGCCAGCAGCTTGGACACTAGCTCCTACGAGCAGTACTTC. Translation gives CASSLDTSSYEQYF.